The 20 T cell receptor beta chains in this list originate from one sample, sequenced in a study of T cell changes during pregnancy in multiple sclerosis. TCRdb keeps only in-frame clones here, not all; method: immunoSEQ multiplex PCR. The profile shows about 46,000 clones, approximately 92% of them singletons. This specimen consisted of CD8+ T cells from peripheral blood mononuclear cells, obtained after pregnancy. The receptors here all came from a female donor with multiple sclerosis, enrolled in a pregnancy study.

The rearrangement joins TRBV19 to TRBJ2-1; D is perhaps TRBD2 (6 bases). V was pared by 5 bases and J by 10 bases, with 15 bases between. Germline V lookup: CDR1 LNHDA, CDR2 SQIVND (reference sequence). The CDR3 runs to 13 residues. CDR3 in amino acids: CASSPNPGLEQFF. As DNA, the CDR3 is TGTGCCAGTAGTCCAAACCCTGGACTAGAGCAGTTCTTC. The whole variable domain, remainder taken from reference TRBV19 and TRBJ2-1, is DGGITQSPKYLFRKEGQNVTLSCEQNLNHDAMYWYRQDPGQGLRLIYYSQIVNDFQKGDIAEGYSVSREKKESFPLTVTSAQKNPTAFYLCASSPNPGLEQFFGPGTRLTVL.

The V call is TRBV4-2, the J call TRBJ2-1, with D maybe TRBD1 (6 bases). V was trimmed by 6 bases and J by 4 bases, leaving 7 bases between them. Germline values: CDR1 LGHNA, CDR2 YNFKEQ. The CDR3 loop spans 12 amino acids. The CDR3 DNA reads as TGTGCCAGCAGGGGGGCATACAATGAGCAGTTCTTC. Translating it yields CASRGAYNEQFF.

The V and J genes are TRBV13 and TRBJ2-7; a weak D match, TRBD1 (5 bases). The CDR3 is made up of 14 amino acids. Looked up from germline, CDR1 is PRHDT and CDR2 is FYEKMQ (reference sequence). The V and J ends lost 0 bases and 2 bases respectively, with 8 bases between them. The DNA for the CDR3 is TGTGCCAGCAGCTTAGGGGACACGACCTACGAGCAGTACTTC. This encodes CASSLGDTTYEQYF.

The chain has TRBV7-6 and TRBJ1-2; TRBD1 matches 8 bases. Germline-derived CDR1 and CDR2 are SGHVS and FNYEAQ. CDR3 length: 13 amino acids. V was pared by 5 bases and J by 7 bases, with 6 bases of the junction left unmatched. CDR3 region: CASSPWTGSGYTF. The DNA of the CDR3 is TGTGCCAGCAGCCCCTGGACAGGGAGTGGCTACACCTTC.

This chain joins TRBV6-5 and TRBJ2-1; 8 positions agree with TRBD2. The CDR3 extends over 15 amino acids. V shed 5 bases, J shed 1 base, and the junction held 4 bases outside the gene matches. Germline CDR1 reads MNHEY; CDR2 reads SVGAGI. CDR3 nucleotide sequence: TGTGCCAGCAGTCGGAGCGGGAGTTCCTACAATGAGCAGTTCTTC. Translated, it gives CASSRSGSSYNEQFF.

CDR3 DNA sequence: TGCGCCAGCAGCCAAGTCGCCCCCCCCGCGGGTGTTCGCGAGCAGTACTTC. It encodes CASSQVAPPAGVREQYF. The rearrangement links TRBV4-3 to TRBJ2-7, with TRBD2 as a possible D gene (5 bases). The CDR3 totals 17 residues. The germline V and J ends were trimmed by 1 base and 6 bases, with 22 bases remaining between them. Germline V gene lookup returns CDR1 LGHNA and CDR2 YSLEER.

The chain carries TRBV7-9 and TRBJ1-1, with D hard to call. Trimming stripped 4 bases from V and 0 bases from J, with 21 bases between. The CDR3 runs 18 residues. In germline, CDR1 is SEHNR, CDR2 FQNEAQ (reference sequence). CDR3 DNA: TGTGCCAGCAGCTCCCCGGGGATCGATAATGGGTTGAACACTGAAGCTTTCTTT. Its protein product is CASSSPGIDNGLNTEAFF.

V is TRBV25-1 and J is TRBJ2-1; 7 nucleotides align to TRBD2. Trimming removed 4 bases from V and 4 bases from J; junction bases left unmatched: 1. This CDR3 has 13 residues. Per the germline V gene, CDR1 is MGHDK and CDR2 is SYGVNS. DNA of the CDR3: TGTGCCAGCAGTGGGGGGGGATACAATGAGCAGTTCTTC. Protein: CASSGGGYNEQFF.

The chain uses TRBV27 and TRBJ2-1; the D is unclear. The germline V gene has CDR1 MNHEY and CDR2 SMNVEV (reference sequence). CDR3 size: 14 residues. The V end was cut by 4 bases, the J end by 6 bases, with 13 bases between. In DNA form, the CDR3 reads TGTGCCAGCAGTTATTCGAGGTCTCGCAATGAGCAGTTCTTC. Translating it yields CASSYSRSRNEQFF.

This chain joins TRBV7-6 and TRBJ2-3; D is undetermined. The ends were cut back, 5 bases at V and 0 bases at J, with 6 bases in the middle. The CDR3 length is 13 residues. Germline lookup yields CDR1 SGHVS and CDR2 FNYEAQ. CDR3 residues: CASSPPSTDTQYF. Written as DNA, the CDR3 is TGTGCCAGCAGCCCCCCGAGCACAGATACGCAGTATTTT. The entire variable domain, with the rest obtained from reference TRBV7-6 and TRBJ2-3, is as follows: GAGVSQSPRYKVTKRGQDVALRCDPISGHVSLYWYRQALGQGPEFLTYFNYEAQQDKSGLPNDRFSAERPEGSISTLTIQRTEQRDSAMYRCASSPPSTDTQYFGPGTRLTVL.

The chain joins TRBV29-1 to TRBJ1-1, with TRBD1 matching over 7 bases. CDR3 length: 16 amino acids. The germline gives CDR1 SQVTM, CDR2 ANQGSEA. The junction had 14 bases not matched to a gene; V was cut back by 2 bases and J by 5 bases. CDR3: CSVEPHAQGLATEAFF. CDR3 nucleotides: TGCAGCGTTGAACCACACGCACAGGGGTTAGCTACTGAAGCTTTCTTT.

The chain uses TRBV27 and TRBJ2-5; 9 positions agree with TRBD2. The CDR3 spans 13 residues. Germline lookup yields CDR1 MNHEY and CDR2 SMNVEV (reference sequence). V lost 7 bases and J lost 5; bases outside the gene matches: 5. In nucleotides, the CDR3 is TGTGCCAGCAATAGCGGGAGTCCGGAGACCCAGTACTTC. Its protein product is CASNSGSPETQYF.

This sequence joins TRBV11-2 and TRBJ1-1; perhaps TRBD1 as D (5 bases). V was shortened by 1 base and J by 4 bases, with 10 bases between the two germline ends. The CDR3 spans 14 residues. The germline V gene has CDR1 SGHAT and CDR2 FQNNGV. This CDR3 is CASSLGRGVTEAFF. For the CDR3, the DNA is TGTGCCAGCAGCTTAGGGCGGGGGGTCACTGAAGCTTTCTTT. Together with reference TRBV11-2 and TRBJ1-1, the CDR3 gives the full variable domain: EAGVAQSPRYKIIEKRQSVAFWCNPISGHATLYWYQQILGQGPKLLIQFQNNGVVDDSQLPKDRFSAERLKGVDSTLKIQPAKLEDSAVYLCASSLGRGVTEAFFGQGTRLTVV.

This chain joins TRBV9 and TRBJ1-2, with 8 bases lining up with TRBD1. The CDR3 contains 11 residues. V trimming: 6 bases; J trimming: 11 bases; junction bases outside the gene matches: 6. CDR1 SGDLS and CDR2 YYNGEE come from the germline V gene. CDR3 amino acids: CASIQGASYTF. The CDR3 DNA sequence: TGTGCCAGCATTCAGGGGGCTTCATACACCTTC.

This rearrangement joins TRBV19 to TRBJ2-1, with 13 bases identical to TRBD2. Trimming removed 0 bases from V and 7 bases from J; junction bases left unmatched: 0. The CDR3 covers 15 residues. Germline CDR1 and CDR2: LNHDA and SQIVND (reference sequence). The CDR3 bases are TGTGCCAGTAGTATAGAGGGACTAGCGGGAAATGAGCAGTTCTTC. Translating it yields CASSIEGLAGNEQFF.

This clone appeared once. The genes are TRBV7-9 and TRBJ2-7; 14 bases map to TRBD2. Per germline, CDR1 SEHNR and CDR2 FQNEAQ (reference sequence). The CDR3 runs 16 residues. V shed 4 bases and J 0 bases; nucleotides not matched to a gene: 2. CDR3 loop: CASSSGLAGDSYEQYF. The CDR3 DNA is TGTGCCAGCAGCTCGGGACTAGCGGGGGACTCCTACGAGCAGTACTTC.

The chain joins TRBV30 to TRBJ1-2; 7 nucleotides line up with TRBD1. Trimming at V came to 2 bases and at J to 7 bases, leaving 7 bases not matched to a gene. This CDR3 is built from 13 residues. The germline gives CDR1 GTSNPN, CDR2 SVGIG (reference sequence). The CDR3 region has the DNA TGTGCCTGGAGTCCGACAGGGCCAAGTGGCTACACCTTC. Its protein product is CAWSPTGPSGYTF.

The rearrangement uses TRBV7-3 and TRBJ1-3; D call uncertain. The germline gives CDR1 SGHTA, CDR2 FQGTGA. The CDR3 length is 15 residues. V gave up 1 base and J gave up 4 bases, with 11 bases separating them. The CDR3 here is CASSLNSGSGNTIYF. As DNA, the CDR3 is TGTGCCAGCAGCTTAAATTCCGGGTCAGGAAACACCATATATTTT. Combining the CDR3 with reference TRBV7-3 and TRBJ1-3 gives the whole variable domain GAGVSQTPSNKVTEKGKYVELRCDPISGHTALYWYRQSLGQGPEFLIYFQGTGAADDSGLPNDRFFAVRPEGSVSTLKIQRTERGDSAVYLCASSLNSGSGNTIYFGEGSWLTVV.

This clone occurred a few times. The chain combines TRBV20-1 with TRBJ1-1; D is undetermined. The germline CDR1 and CDR2 sequences are DFQATT and SNEGSKA (reference sequence). V shed 6 bases and J shed 1 base, with 3 bases lying between them. There are 10 residues in the CDR3. The CDR3 DNA is TGCAGTGCGAGGAACACTGAAGCTTTCTTT. This encodes CSARNTEAFF.

The J gene is TRBJ2-5, the V gene TRBV7-2; TRBD2 aligns across 9 bases. The CDR3 spans 15 residues. The germline CDR1 and CDR2 sequences are SGHTA and FQGNSA. V lost 5 bases, J lost 7 bases, and 11 bases stayed unmatched. The DNA of the CDR3 is TGTGCCAGCAGCCTGACTAGCGGCCTTGTTAGGACCCAGTACTTC. Translation gives CASSLTSGLVRTQYF.